The present TCR beta chain was sequenced within a study of regulatory T cells in long-lasting Graves disease. According to the study, TCR beta libraries were built with iRepertoire HTBI primers and CDR3-region Arm-PCR. TCRdb itself ran the multiplex PCR reads through MiXCR, one entry per CDR3 protein. Here the sample spans about 200,000 distinct CDR3 sequences, around 19% being singletons. Time point given: newly diagnosed GD, antithyroid drugs for less than 3 months. RNA isolated from PBMCs was used to make the TCR library. This CDR3 region has 14 residues. From germline, CDR1 is SNHLY and CDR2 FYNNEI. V shed 6 bases and J 4 bases; nucleotides not matched to a gene: 5.

The V and J genes are TRBV2 and TRBJ1-1; 10 nucleotides match TRBD1. The sequencing used peripheral blood mononuclear cells (PBMCs), collected at new diagnosis, from a patient treated with antithyroid drugs. The source is a female donor with Graves disease. The CDR3 loop is CASRSGTGVTEAFF. CDR3 sequence (DNA): TGTGCCAGCAGGTCCGGGACAGGGGTCACTGAAGCTTTCTTT.